The TCR beta chain described here comes from a study of control samples from healthy donors and cancer patients. This CDR3 has 16 residues. In germline, CDR1 is KGHDR, CDR2 SFDVKD. The V and J ends lost 2 bases and 2 bases, in that order; junction bases with no gene match: 1. Sequenced by immunoSEQ multiplex PCR; TCRdb stores in-frame clones only, minus some. The sample lists 130,000 or so clones; roughly 90% were seen once. This TCR was sampled from a man over 45 in good health. Specimen: blood. The chain links TRBV24-1 to TRBJ2-3; TRBD2 aligns across 12 bases. CDR3 residues: CATSDSSGGATDTQYF. The CDR3 nucleotides are TGTGCCACCAGTGATTCTAGCGGGGGGGCCACAGATACGCAGTATTTT.